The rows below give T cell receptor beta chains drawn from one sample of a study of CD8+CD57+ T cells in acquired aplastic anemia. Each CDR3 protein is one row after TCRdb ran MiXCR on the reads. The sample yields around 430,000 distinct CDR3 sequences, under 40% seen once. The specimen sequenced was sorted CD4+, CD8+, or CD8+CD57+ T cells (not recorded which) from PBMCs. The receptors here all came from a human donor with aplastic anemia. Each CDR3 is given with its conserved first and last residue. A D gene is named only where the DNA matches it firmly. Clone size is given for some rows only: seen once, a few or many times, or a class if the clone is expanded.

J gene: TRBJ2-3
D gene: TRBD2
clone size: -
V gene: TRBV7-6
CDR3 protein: CANGLAGGLGDTQYF
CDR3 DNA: TGTGCCAACGGGTTAGCGGGGGGGCTTGGAGATACGCAGTATTTT

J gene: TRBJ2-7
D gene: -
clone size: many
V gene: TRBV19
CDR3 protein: CASSNTYEQYF
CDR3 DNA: TGTGCCAGCAGCAATACCTACGAGCAGTACTTC

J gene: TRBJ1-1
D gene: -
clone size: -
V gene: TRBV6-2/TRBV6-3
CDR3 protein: CASSYVWGSTEAFF
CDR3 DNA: TGTGCCAGCAGTTACGTGTGGGGGTCCACTGAAGCTTTCTTT

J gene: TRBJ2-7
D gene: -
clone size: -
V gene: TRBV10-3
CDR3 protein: CAISEGDYEQYF
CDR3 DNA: TGTGCCATCAGTGAGGGGGACTACGAGCAGTACTTC

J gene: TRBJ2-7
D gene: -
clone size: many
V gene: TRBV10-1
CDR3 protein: CASRALGNSYEQYF
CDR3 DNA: TGCGCCAGCAGGGCCCTAGGGAACTCCTACGAGCAGTACTTC

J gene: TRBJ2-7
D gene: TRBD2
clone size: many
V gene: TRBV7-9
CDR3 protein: CASAVTSGGLYEQYF
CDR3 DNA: TGTGCCAGCGCCGTCACTAGCGGGGGCCTCTACGAGCAGTACTTC

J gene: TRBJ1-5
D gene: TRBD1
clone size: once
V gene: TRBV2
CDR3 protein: CASSQGGGLQPQHF
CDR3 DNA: TGTGCCAGCAGCCAGGGGGGGGGCCTTCAGCCCCAGCATTTT

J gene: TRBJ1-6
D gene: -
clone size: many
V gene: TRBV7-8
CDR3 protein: CASSLGEPNSPLHF
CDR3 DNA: TGTGCCAGCAGCTTAGGGGAGCCTAATTCACCCCTCCACTTT

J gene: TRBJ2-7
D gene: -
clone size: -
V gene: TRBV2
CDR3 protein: CASSDGRGNSYEQYF
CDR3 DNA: TGTGCCAGCAGTGATGGTAGGGGGAACTCCTACGAGCAGTACTTC

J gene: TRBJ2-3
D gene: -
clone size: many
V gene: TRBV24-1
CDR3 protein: CATSEPRSTDTQYF
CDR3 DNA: TGTGCCACCAGTGAGCCGAGGAGCACAGATACGCAGTATTTT

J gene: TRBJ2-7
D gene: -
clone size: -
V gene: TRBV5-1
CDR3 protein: CASSSIPDEEQYF
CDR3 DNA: TGCGCCAGCAGCTCGATACCCGACGAGGAGCAGTACTTC

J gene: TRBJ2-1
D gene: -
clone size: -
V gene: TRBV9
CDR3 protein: CVSSVRVGFEQFF
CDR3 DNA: TGTGTCAGCAGCGTGCGGGTTGGTTTTGAGCAGTTCTTC

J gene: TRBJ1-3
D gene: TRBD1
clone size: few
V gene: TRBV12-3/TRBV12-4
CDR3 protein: CASRGTGAGNTIYF
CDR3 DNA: TGTGCCAGCAGAGGGACAGGGGCTGGAAACACCATATATTTT

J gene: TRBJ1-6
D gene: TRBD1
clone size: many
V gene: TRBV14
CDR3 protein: CASSQVQGANSPLHF
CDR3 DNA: TGTGCCAGCAGCCAAGTACAGGGGGCTAATTCACCCCTCCACTTT

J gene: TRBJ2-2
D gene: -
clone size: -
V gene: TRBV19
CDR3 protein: CASSAPVGRSAGELFF
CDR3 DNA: TGTGCCAGTAGTGCCCCGGTGGGGAGAAGTGCCGGGGAGCTGTTTTTT

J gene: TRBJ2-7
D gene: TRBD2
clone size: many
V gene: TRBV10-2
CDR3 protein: CASSGRESGEQYF
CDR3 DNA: TGCGCCAGCAGTGGGCGGGAGTCGGGCGAGCAGTACTTC

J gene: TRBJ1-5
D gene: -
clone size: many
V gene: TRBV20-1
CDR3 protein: CSGVQVESNQPQHF
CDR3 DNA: TGCAGTGGCGTACAGGTGGAGAGCAATCAGCCCCAGCATTTT

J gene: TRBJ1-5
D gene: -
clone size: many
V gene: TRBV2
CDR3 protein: CASSVDGSNQPQHF
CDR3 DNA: TGTGCCAGCAGTGTAGATGGTTCCAATCAGCCCCAGCATTTT

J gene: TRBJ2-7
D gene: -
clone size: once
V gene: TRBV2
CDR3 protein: CASSAEVGGLKQYF
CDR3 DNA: TGTGCCAGCAGCGCGGAAGTTGGGGGGCTAAAGCAGTACTTC

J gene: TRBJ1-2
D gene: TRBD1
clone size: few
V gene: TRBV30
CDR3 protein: CAWSLTGGRGYTF
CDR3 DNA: TGTGCCTGGAGTCTAACAGGGGGCCGTGGCTACACCTTC

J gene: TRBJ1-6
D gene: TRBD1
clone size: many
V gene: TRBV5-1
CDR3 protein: CASSLRQGAGSPLHF
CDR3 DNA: TGCGCCAGCAGCTTGAGACAGGGGGCTGGTTCACCCCTCCACTTT

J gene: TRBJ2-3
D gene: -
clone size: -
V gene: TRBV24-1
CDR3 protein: CATSDDAGTDTQYF
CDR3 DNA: TGTGCCACCAGTGACGATGCCGGCACAGATACGCAGTATTTT

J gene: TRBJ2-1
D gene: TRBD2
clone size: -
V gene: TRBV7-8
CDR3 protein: CASSSGLAGVRNEQFF
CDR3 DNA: TGTGCCAGCAGCTCAGGACTAGCGGGAGTAAGAAATGAGCAGTTCTTC

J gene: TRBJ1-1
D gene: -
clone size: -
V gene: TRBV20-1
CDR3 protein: CSAGLGNTEAFF
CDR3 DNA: TGCAGTGCTGGACTTGGGAACACTGAAGCTTTCTTT

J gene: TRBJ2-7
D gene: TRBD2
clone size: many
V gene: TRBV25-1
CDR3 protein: CASTRDFGTIYEQYF
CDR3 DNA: TGTGCCAGCACCCGGGACTTCGGGACTATCTACGAGCAGTACTTC

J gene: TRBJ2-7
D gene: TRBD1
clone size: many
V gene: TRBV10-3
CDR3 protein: CAISLDRDEQYF
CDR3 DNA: TGTGCCATCAGCCTTGACAGGGACGAGCAGTACTTC

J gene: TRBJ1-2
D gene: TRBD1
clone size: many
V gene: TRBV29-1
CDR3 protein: CSVEGLRQGLSNYGYTF
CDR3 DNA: TGCAGCGTTGAAGGTTTGAGACAGGGGCTAAGTAACTATGGCTACACCTTC